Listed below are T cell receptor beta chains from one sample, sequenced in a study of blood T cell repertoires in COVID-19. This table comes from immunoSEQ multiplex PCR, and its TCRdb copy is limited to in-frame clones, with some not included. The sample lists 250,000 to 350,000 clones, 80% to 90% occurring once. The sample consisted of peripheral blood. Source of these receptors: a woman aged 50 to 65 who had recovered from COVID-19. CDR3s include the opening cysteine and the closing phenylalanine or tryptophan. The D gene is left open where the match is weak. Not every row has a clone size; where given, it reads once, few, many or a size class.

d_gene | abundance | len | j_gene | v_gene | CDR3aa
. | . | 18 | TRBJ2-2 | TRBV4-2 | CASSQDEEGLWDTGELFF
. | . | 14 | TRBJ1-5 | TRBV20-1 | CSASTAQVDQPQHF
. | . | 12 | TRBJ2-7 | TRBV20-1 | CSASVLPYEQYF
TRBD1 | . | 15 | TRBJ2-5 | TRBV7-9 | CASSRDRGSWETQYF
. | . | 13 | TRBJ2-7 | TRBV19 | CASRSTGWDEQYF
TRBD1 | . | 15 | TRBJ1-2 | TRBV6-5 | CATKERGQGDGGYTF
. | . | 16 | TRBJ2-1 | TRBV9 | CASSVGGSGANNEQFF
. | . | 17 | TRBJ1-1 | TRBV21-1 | CASSNAGGVRQNTEAFF
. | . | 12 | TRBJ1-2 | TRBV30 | CAWSAGLNGYTF
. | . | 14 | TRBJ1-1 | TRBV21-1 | CASSLRQGATEAFF
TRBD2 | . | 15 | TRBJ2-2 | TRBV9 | CASREREVSTGELFF
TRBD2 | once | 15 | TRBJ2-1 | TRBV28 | CAAAGGANSYNEQFF
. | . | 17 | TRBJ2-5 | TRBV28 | CASSTPGRGDYQETQYF